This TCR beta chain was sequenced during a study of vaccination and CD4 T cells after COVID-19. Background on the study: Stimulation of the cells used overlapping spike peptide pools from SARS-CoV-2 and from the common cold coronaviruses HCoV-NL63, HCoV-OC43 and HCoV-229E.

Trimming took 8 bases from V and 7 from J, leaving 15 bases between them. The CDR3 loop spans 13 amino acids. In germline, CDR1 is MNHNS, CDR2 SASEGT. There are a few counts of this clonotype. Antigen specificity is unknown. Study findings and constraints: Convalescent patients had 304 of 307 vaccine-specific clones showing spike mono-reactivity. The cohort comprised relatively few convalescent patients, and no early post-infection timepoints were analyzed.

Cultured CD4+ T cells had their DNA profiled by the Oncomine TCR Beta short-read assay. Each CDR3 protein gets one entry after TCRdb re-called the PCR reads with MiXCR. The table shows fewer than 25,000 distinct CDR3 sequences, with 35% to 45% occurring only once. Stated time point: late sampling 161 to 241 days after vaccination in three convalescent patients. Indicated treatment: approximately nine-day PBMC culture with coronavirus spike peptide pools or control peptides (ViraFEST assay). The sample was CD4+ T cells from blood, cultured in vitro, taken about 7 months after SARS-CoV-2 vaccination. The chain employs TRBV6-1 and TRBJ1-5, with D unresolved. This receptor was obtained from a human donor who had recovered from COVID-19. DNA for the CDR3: TGTGCCAGCTGTCAGGTTTTAGGGCAGCCCCAGCATTTT. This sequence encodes CASCQVLGQPQHF.